The rows below give T cell receptor beta chains drawn from one sample of a study of blood T cell repertoires in COVID-19. The method was immunoSEQ multiplex PCR; TCRdb's version includes in-frame clones alone and lacks a portion of them. The repertoire holds more than 150,000 clones, with roughly nine tenths as singletons. The source material was peripheral blood. The receptors derive from a woman in her 40s with acute or convalescent COVID-19. Both conserved end residues are part of each CDR3. Each record gives: D gene, clone size, V gene, J gene, CDR3 DNA, CDR3 protein. The D gene is left open where the match is weak. The size entry is marked missing in some rows and otherwise reads once, few, many or a size class.

TRBD1	NA	TRBV27	TRBJ1-2	TGTGCCAGCAGATACCGGGACAGGGAGTCGGGCTACACCTTC	CASRYRDRESGYTF
NA	NA	TRBV2	TRBJ1-1	TGTGCCAGCAGTGAGTTCAGGGTGAACACTGAAGCTTTCTTT	CASSEFRVNTEAFF
NA	NA	TRBV15	TRBJ1-2	TGTGCCACCAGCAGAGTAATCGACTATGGCTACACCTTC	CATSRVIDYGYTF
NA	NA	TRBV10-1	TRBJ1-3	TGCGCCAGCAAGATGGTCGGGAGCTCTGGAAACACCATATATTTT	CASKMVGSSGNTIYF
TRBD1	NA	TRBV27	TRBJ2-2	TGTGCCAGCAGTTTATCCTGGACAGGGGTGGGCACCGGGGAGCTGTTTTTT	CASSLSWTGVGTGELFF
NA	NA	TRBV6-5	TRBJ1-3	TGTGCCAGCATAGACAGTTACTCTGGAAACACCATATATTTT	CASIDSYSGNTIYF
TRBD2	once	TRBV7-2	TRBJ2-7	TGTGCCAGCAGCTTACTGGCGGGGGGCTACGAGCAGTACTTC	CASSLLAGGYEQYF
NA	NA	TRBV30	TRBJ2-3	TGTGCCTGGAGTGCCCCTAGCGCCCTGGCAGATACGCAGTATTTT	CAWSAPSALADTQYF
TRBD1	NA	TRBV9	TRBJ2-4	TGTGCCAGCAGCGGCGACAGGGGAGAGAACATTCAGTACTTC	CASSGDRGENIQYF
NA	NA	TRBV6-5	TRBJ1-2	TGTGCCAGCAGTTTTGGGGCCCGAGGGGGGGTGTATGGCTACACCTTC	CASSFGARGGVYGYTF
NA	NA	TRBV18	TRBJ2-2	TGTGCCAGCTTAACTAGCCCGTCCGGGGAGCTGTTTTTT	CASLTSPSGELFF
NA	NA	TRBV6-6	TRBJ1-2	TGTGCCAGCAGACCCAACCAGCGGTCGGCCTATGGCTACACCTTC	CASRPNQRSAYGYTF
TRBD1	NA	TRBV27	TRBJ1-1	TGTGCCAGCAGTTTAGCTCCAGGGGGTACGATGAACACTGAAGCTTTCTTT	CASSLAPGGTMNTEAFF
TRBD2	NA	TRBV4-1	TRBJ2-3	TGCGCCAGCAGCCAAGGTAGCGGGAGTGACGTTGGCACAGATACGCAGTATTTT	CASSQGSGSDVGTDTQYF
NA	NA	TRBV11-2	TRBJ1-2	TGTGCCAGCAGAAATGAGAGTGGCTACACCTTC	CASRNESGYTF
TRBD1	once	TRBV18	TRBJ2-2	TGTGCCAGCTCATCCACGACAGGGGGCGGCGGGGAGCTGTTTTTT	CASSSTTGGGGELFF